These T cell receptor beta chains were read from a single sample in a study of blood T cell repertoires in COVID-19. Clones were sequenced by immunoSEQ multiplex PCR, and TCRdb holds only the in-frame ones, with some missing. The table lists 110,000 to 150,000 clones, around 78% of them singletons, with less than 2% in the top ten. The source material was peripheral blood. These receptors came from a woman aged 55-69 years with acute or convalescent COVID-19. CDR3s include the opening cysteine and the closing phenylalanine or tryptophan. The order of the fields is clone size, J gene, V gene, D gene, CDR3 DNA, CDR3 protein. A D gene is named only where the DNA matches it firmly. Size is omitted from some rows. Given values are once, few, many or a class for expanded clones.

abundance: -; j_gene: TRBJ1-2; v_gene: TRBV19; d_gene: -; CDR3nt: TGTGCCAGTAGTATAGGCCGGGTTCTTCGAAAGGGCTACACCTTC; CDR3aa: CASSIGRVLRKGYTF
abundance: -; j_gene: TRBJ2-3; v_gene: TRBV15; d_gene: -; CDR3nt: TGTGCCACCAGCAGATCTACCCTCTCGGTTTTAGATACGCAGTATTTT; CDR3aa: CATSRSTLSVLDTQYF
abundance: few; j_gene: TRBJ2-1; v_gene: TRBV27; d_gene: -; CDR3nt: TGTGCCAGCAGTCCGTGGACTACCTACAATGAGCAGTTCTTC; CDR3aa: CASSPWTTYNEQFF
abundance: -; j_gene: TRBJ1-2; v_gene: TRBV5-1; d_gene: TRBD1; CDR3nt: TGCGCCAGCAGCCCAGGGACAGCTAACTATGGCTACACCTTC; CDR3aa: CASSPGTANYGYTF
abundance: -; j_gene: TRBJ1-3; v_gene: TRBV7-8; d_gene: -; CDR3nt: TGTGCCAGCAGCTTATGGACATTACAGAGCTCTGGAAACACCATATATTTT; CDR3aa: CASSLWTLQSSGNTIYF
abundance: few; j_gene: TRBJ2-1; v_gene: TRBV2; d_gene: -; CDR3nt: TGTGCCAGCAAAATGAGGGATTCGGGCAATGAGCAGTTCTTC; CDR3aa: CASKMRDSGNEQFF
abundance: few; j_gene: TRBJ2-3; v_gene: TRBV10-2; d_gene: TRBD2; CDR3nt: TGCGCCAGCAGTGTGGGTGTAGCGGGAGATACGCAGTATTTT; CDR3aa: CASSVGVAGDTQYF
abundance: -; j_gene: TRBJ2-7; v_gene: TRBV7-9; d_gene: -; CDR3nt: TGTGCCAGCAGCTCCCAGGGATCCGAGCAGTACTTC; CDR3aa: CASSSQGSEQYF
abundance: -; j_gene: TRBJ1-6; v_gene: TRBV12-3/TRBV12-4; d_gene: -; CDR3nt: TGTGCCAGCAGTTTCCCAAATTCACCCCTCCACTTT; CDR3aa: CASSFPNSPLHF
abundance: -; j_gene: TRBJ1-6; v_gene: TRBV3-1/TRBV3-2; d_gene: -; CDR3nt: TGTGCCAGCAGCCGCGGCAGATCCGGGACATTAACTTCACCCCTCCACTTT; CDR3aa: CASSRGRSGTLTSPLHF